The 9 T cell receptor beta chains presented below share a single source sample, sequenced in a study of read filtering for tumor transcriptome and immune sequencing (dated by TCRdb to 2020 to 2022). This sample was sequenced with an Illumina HiSeq 4000. Starting from 400 to 450 ng RNA, TCR libraries were constructed with the Immunoverse kit using molecular barcoded adaptors that cover the alpha/delta and beta/gamma chains. TCRdb handled the public reads itself, with Q25 trimming in fastp and clone calling in MiXCR, and kept productive beta chains. When rows share a CDR3 protein, they turn into one entry using the most common DNA and genes. The sample table holds 30,000 to 40,000 distinct CDR3 sequences, of which 12% were seen once. The top ten clones comprise around 32% of the sample. Specimen: a population of CD138-negative cells sorted from bone marrow. The cell subset or site tag for this specimen amounts to: bone marrow mononuclear cells depleted of CD138+ plasma/myeloma cells by negative magnetic selection. The source of these receptors is a donor at least 40 years old with multiple myeloma.

This clonotype appeared many times. The genes are TRBV7-9 and TRBJ1-1, with D hard to call. This CDR3 has 12 amino acids. Germline V gives CDR1 SEHNR, CDR2 FQNEAQ (reference sequence). V was clipped by 3 bases and J by 6 bases, with 8 bases between them. In DNA, the CDR3 is TGTGCCAGCAGCTTGTGGGTCTCTGAAGCTTTCTTT. Translation gives CASSLWVSEAFF.

This clonotype appeared many times. This sequence joins TRBV6-6 and TRBJ2-2; D may be TRBD1 (5 bases). Between the trimmed V and J ends, which lost 5 bases and 0 bases, there was a span of 10 bases. The CDR3 totals 15 residues. Germline V CDR1 and CDR2: MNHNY, SVGAGI (reference sequence). The CDR3 loop is CASSTQGANTGELFF. CDR3 bases: TGTGCCAGCAGTACCCAGGGCGCGAACACCGGGGAGCTGTTTTTT.

This clonotype was counted many times. The chain links TRBV20-1 to TRBJ2-5; TRBD2 agrees at 8 bases. This CDR3 comprises 13 residues. Germline CDR1 reads DFQATT; CDR2 reads SNEGSKA (reference sequence). With 3 bases clipped from V and 5 bases from J, the junction kept 5 bases outside the gene matches. The CDR3 reads CSASGGALETQYF. The DNA of the CDR3 is TGCAGTGCTAGCGGGGGGGCCTTGGAGACCCAGTACTTC.

This clonotype has a handful of counts. The rearrangement uses TRBV19 and TRBJ1-5; TRBD1 matches at 10 bases. The CDR3 runs to 15 residues. J lost 4 bases, V lost 4 bases, and 4 bases had no gene match. CDR1 LNHDA and CDR2 SQIVND come from the germline V gene (reference sequence). This CDR3 reads CASSRDRGRNQPQHF. DNA for the CDR3: TGTGCCAGTAGTAGAGACAGGGGGCGGAATCAGCCCCAGCATTTT.

The table lists this clonotype with a few counts. This chain's CDR3 is CASSPRRDGELFF. CDR3 coding DNA: TGTGCCAGCAGCCCCCGACGGGACGGGGAGCTGTTTTTT. The chain uses TRBV7-2 and TRBJ2-2, with TRBD2 as a possible D gene (5 bases). The CDR3 sequence is 13 residues long. The V gene lost 5 bases and the J gene lost 7 bases, with 11 bases spanning the gap. Germline CDR1 reads SGHTA; CDR2 reads FQGNSA.

Comment on this clonotype: A much larger clone differs from this one at a single base, so this may be a read error. V gene TRBV7-9 combines with J gene TRBJ2-7; 11 bases are a match to TRBD2. Per the germline V gene, CDR1 is SEHNR and CDR2 is FQNEAQ (reference sequence). The CDR3 is 14 amino acids. With V trimmed by 9 bases and J by 5 bases, 9 bases remained unmatched. The CDR3 coding sequence is TGTGCCAGGAGCCTAGCGGGGGGCAGTGACGAGCAGTACTTC. This codes for CARSLAGGSDEQYF.

This chain connects TRBV29-1 to TRBJ2-3; the match to TRBD2 covers 9 bases. V gave up 3 bases and J gave up 3 bases; unmatched junction bases: 16. CDR1 and CDR2 (germline): SQVTM, ANQGSEA. The CDR3 runs 18 residues. The CDR3 here is CSVDGLTLSGGRTDTQYF. In nucleotides, the CDR3 is TGCAGCGTTGATGGGTTAACGCTTAGCGGGGGAAGGACAGATACGCAGTATTTT.

In this sample, this clonotype turned up a few times. Because it lacks the conserved phenylalanine or tryptophan at the end, this CDR3 is likely a read error. The CDR3: CASSLGVGQVEPQHV. DNA for the CDR3: TGTGCCAGCAGTTTGGGGGTGGGACAGGTCGAGCCCCAGCATGTT. The chain employs TRBV27 and TRBJ1-5, with 8 bases aligning to TRBD1. The CDR3 totals 15 residues. CDR1 MNHEY and CDR2 SMNVEV come from the germline V gene (reference sequence). Germline trimming cut 3 bases from V and 8 bases from J; bases unmatched to any gene: 9.

This clonotype was seen many times. V gene TRBV10-2 combines with J gene TRBJ2-7; D is uncertain. The CDR3 covers 13 residues. Germline-derived CDR1 and CDR2 are WSHSY and SAAADI. Trimming cost V 4 bases and J 2 bases, with 9 bases left between them. The CDR3 nucleotides read TGCGCCAGCAGTGTGCAGGTCCCCTACGAGCAGTACTTC. Its protein product is CASSVQVPYEQYF.